This record looks at one T cell receptor beta chain sequence and its context. The antigen remains undetermined. TCRdb re-called the 5' RACE reads through MiXCR, storing one row per CDR3 protein. The sample includes around 420,000 distinct CDR3 sequences, about 24% seen only once; the top ten take around 9%. The source of the sample is a study of T-cell memory formation after mild COVID-19. At the level of the study: There were largely donor-specific TCR clusters. Study-wide findings and caveats: Contracting clones from day 15 to 85 had balanced CD4/CD8; later expanders favoured CD4+. That cross-reactive memory joined was suggested by some responding clones appearing in pre-infection memory. The main location of contracting CD4+ clones was CM and EM, and that of contracting CD8+ clones was EMRA.

This TCR came from an adult woman who had mild COVID-19 (a few samples of this study predate the infection). Cell type and time point are not known. Sequenced material: PBMCs or a T cell subset sorted from them (not recorded which).

The CDR3 loop reads CASSLDRTSGEQFF. The DNA for the CDR3 is TGCGCCAGCAGCTTGGATCGGACTAGCGGTGAGCAGTTCTTC. The J gene is TRBJ2-1, the V gene TRBV5-1; TRBD2 matches at 10 bases. The CDR3 spans 14 residues. Germline loops: CDR1 SGHRS, CDR2 YFSETQ. V dropped 0 bases and J dropped 9; count of bases not matched to a gene: 3.